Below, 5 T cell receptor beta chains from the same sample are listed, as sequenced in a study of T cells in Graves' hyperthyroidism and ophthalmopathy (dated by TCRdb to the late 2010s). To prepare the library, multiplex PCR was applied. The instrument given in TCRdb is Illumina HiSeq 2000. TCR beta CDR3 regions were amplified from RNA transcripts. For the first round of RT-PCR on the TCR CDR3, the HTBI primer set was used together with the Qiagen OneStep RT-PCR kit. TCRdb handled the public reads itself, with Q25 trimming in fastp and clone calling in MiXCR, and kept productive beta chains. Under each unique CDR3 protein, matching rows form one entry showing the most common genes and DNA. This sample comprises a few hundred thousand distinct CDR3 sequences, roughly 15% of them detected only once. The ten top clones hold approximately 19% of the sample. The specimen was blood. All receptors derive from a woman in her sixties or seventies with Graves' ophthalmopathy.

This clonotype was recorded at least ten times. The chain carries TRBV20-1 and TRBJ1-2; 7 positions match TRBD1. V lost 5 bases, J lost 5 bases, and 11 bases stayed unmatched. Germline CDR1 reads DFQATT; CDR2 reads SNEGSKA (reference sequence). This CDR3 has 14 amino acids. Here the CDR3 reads CSAGAQGGGYGYTF. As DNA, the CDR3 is TGCAGTGCTGGGGCTCAGGGGGGGGGTTATGGCTACACCTTC.

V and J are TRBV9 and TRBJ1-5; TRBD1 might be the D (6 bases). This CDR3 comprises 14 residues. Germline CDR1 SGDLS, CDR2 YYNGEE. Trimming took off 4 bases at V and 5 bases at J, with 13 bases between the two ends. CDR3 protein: CASSPGQWDQPQHF. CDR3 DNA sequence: TGTGCCAGCAGCCCAGGACAGTGGGATCAGCCCCAGCATTTT.

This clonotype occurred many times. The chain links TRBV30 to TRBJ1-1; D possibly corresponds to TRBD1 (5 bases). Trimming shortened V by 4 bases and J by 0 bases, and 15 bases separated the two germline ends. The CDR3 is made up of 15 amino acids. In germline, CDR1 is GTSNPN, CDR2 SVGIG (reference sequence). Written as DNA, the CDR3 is TGTGCCTGGAATTGGGGGAGCATCATGAACACTGAAGCTTTCTTT. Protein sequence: CAWNWGSIMNTEAFF.

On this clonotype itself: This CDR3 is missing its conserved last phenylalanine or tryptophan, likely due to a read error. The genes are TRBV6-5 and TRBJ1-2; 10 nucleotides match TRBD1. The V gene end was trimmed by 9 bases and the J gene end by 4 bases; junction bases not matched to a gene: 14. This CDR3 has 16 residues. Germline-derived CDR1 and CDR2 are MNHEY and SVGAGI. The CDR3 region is CASYRDRGRSTYGYTL. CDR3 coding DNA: TGTGCCAGTTACCGGGACAGGGGACGTTCAACCTATGGCTACACCCTC.

The CDR3 loop is CASSLKARVDTGELFF. The CDR3 DNA is TGTGCCAGCAGTTTAAAAGCCCGGGTCGACACCGGGGAGCTGTTTTTT. The genes are TRBV27 and TRBJ2-2; D gene uncertain. V lost 2 bases and J 3 bases, leaving 13 bases between the germline ends. The V gene's germline CDR1 is MNHEY and CDR2 SMNVEV (reference sequence). The CDR3 extends over 16 amino acids.